This entry describes one TCR beta chain. Its specificity is unknown. These data belong to a study of cytomegalovirus exposure and HLA in healthy donors. Whole-study results and caveats: TCR beta chain V- and J-gene trimming was linked, in a later analysis, to a missense variant in DCLRE1C.

The CDR3 consists of 19 residues. The germline gives CDR1 MDHEN, CDR2 SYDVKM. After removal of 6 bases from V and 3 bases from J, the junction contained 14 bases not matched to a gene. Primers for the PCR totalled 60 Vbeta and 13 Jbeta. Clones were read by immunoSEQ multiplex PCR, and TCRdb kept only the in-frame ones, dropping some. The top ten clones hold more than 4% of a sample with 100,000 to 130,000 clones, over 60% of them seen once. The sequence came from a male donor in good health and CMV-seronegative. Source material: PBMCs. The rearrangement links TRBV28 to TRBJ2-2; 12 nucleotides line up with TRBD2. Here the CDR3 reads CASRTPRGLAGMDTGELFF. The CDR3 region has the DNA TGTGCCAGCAGAACTCCCAGAGGACTAGCGGGAATGGACACCGGGGAGCTGTTTTTT.